Each of the 30 T cell receptor beta chains below was sequenced from the same sample in a study of blood T cell repertoires in COVID-19. Only in-frame clones appear in the TCRdb table, and some are missing; sequencing was by immunoSEQ multiplex PCR. Found here are 110,000 to 150,000 clones, roughly four fifths of them singletons; the top ten hold under 15%. Material for sequencing was peripheral blood. The receptor source for this set is an elderly man with acute or convalescent COVID-19.

The chain employs TRBV30 and TRBJ2-7, with TRBD1 identical over 7 bases. V gave up 3 bases and J gave up 2 bases; unmatched junction bases: 4. Looked up from germline, CDR1 is GTSNPN and CDR2 is SVGIG (reference sequence). The CDR3 covers 13 residues. CDR3 loop: CAWRKQGTYEQYF. DNA for the CDR3: TGTGCCTGGAGAAAACAGGGGACCTACGAGCAGTACTTC.

The chain employs TRBV27 and TRBJ1-1, with D maybe TRBD1 (5 bases). The CDR3 is made up of 13 amino acids. V was trimmed by 5 bases and J by 5 bases, leaving 12 bases between them. Germline V gives CDR1 MNHEY, CDR2 SMNVEV (reference sequence). The CDR3 protein is CASSIRDGTEAFF. CDR3 in DNA: TGTGCCAGCAGTATCAGGGATGGAACTGAAGCTTTCTTT.

V gene TRBV7-2 combines with J gene TRBJ2-7; possibly TRBD2 for D (6 bases). Trimming cost V 2 bases and J 0 bases, with 14 bases left between them. The CDR3 loop spans 16 amino acids. Germline loops: CDR1 SGHTA, CDR2 FQGNSA. CDR3 DNA: TGTGCCAGCAGCTTAAGCCGGGACTTATCCTCCTACGAGCAGTACTTC. Protein product: CASSLSRDLSSYEQYF. Complete variable domain (other parts from reference TRBV7-2 and TRBJ2-7): GAGVSQSPSNKVTEKGKDVELRCDPISGHTALYWYRQSLGQGLEFLIYFQGNSAPDKSGLPSDRFSAERTGGSVSTLTIQRTQQEDSAVYLCASSLSRDLSSYEQYFGPGTRLTVT.

This clone occurred a few times. V is TRBV6-2 or TRBV6-3 and J is TRBJ2-2; a weak D match, TRBD1 (6 bases). The ends were cut back, 5 bases at V and 5 bases at J, with 12 bases in the middle. The CDR3 is 14 residues long. The germline V gene has CDR1 MNHEY and CDR2 SVGEGT. The CDR3 DNA reads as TGTGCCAGCAGTCCCCTCAGGGGTACCGGGGAGCTGTTTTTT. Translation: CASSPLRGTGELFF.

The rearrangement joins TRBV4-3 to TRBJ1-1; no clear D gene. V lost 2 bases, J lost 1 base, and 20 bases lay in between. The CDR3 has 18 residues. From germline, CDR1 is LGHNA and CDR2 YSLEER. The CDR3 reads CASSQKMLVTFQNTEAFF. The CDR3 nucleotides read TGCGCCAGCAGCCAAAAGATGTTGGTAACTTTTCAGAACACTGAAGCTTTCTTT.

The chain links TRBV7-9 to TRBJ2-2; 11 bases fit TRBD2. J gave up 6 bases and V 5 bases, and 2 bases lay outside the gene matches. The germline CDR1 and CDR2 sequences are SEHNR and FQNEAQ (reference sequence). The CDR3 sequence is 14 residues long. CDR3 in DNA: TGTGCCAGCAGCAAACTAGCGGGGGCCGGGGAGCTGTTTTTT. This translates into CASSKLAGAGELFF.

The chain recombines TRBV2 with TRBJ1-6; tentative D call: TRBD1 (5 bases). With 2 bases removed from V and 12 bases from J, the gap between germline ends came to 20 bases. This CDR3 region has 16 residues. The V gene's germline CDR1 is SNHLY and CDR2 FYNNEI. CDR3 region: CASSEWGEAVGVPLHF. The CDR3, as DNA: TGTGCCAGCAGTGAATGGGGGGAGGCCGTGGGGGTACCCCTCCACTTT.

This rearrangement joins TRBV5-1 to TRBJ2-3; D gene ambiguous. Germline-derived CDR1 and CDR2 are SGHRS and YFSETQ. Trimming removed 0 bases at V and 2 bases at J, with 10 bases between. This CDR3 is built from 15 residues. The DNA for the CDR3 is TGCGCCAGCAGCTTGGGGGTAACAGTCACAGATACGCAGTATTTT. As protein: CASSLGVTVTDTQYF.

The chain's CDR3 is CASSQPLAGGTLLYYNEQFF. Here the CDR3 DNA reads TGTGCCAGCAGCCAACCACTAGCGGGGGGGACCCTCCTCTATTACAATGAGCAGTTCTTC. This sequence joins TRBV7-6 and TRBJ2-1, with 13 nucleotides matching TRBD2. Germline trimming cut 5 bases from V and 4 bases from J; bases unmatched to any gene: 17. In germline, CDR1 is SGHVS, CDR2 FNYEAQ. This CDR3 contains 20 residues.

V gene TRBV12-3 or TRBV12-4 combines with J gene TRBJ2-1; possibly TRBD1 for D (5 bases). Trimming took off 5 bases at V and 9 bases at J, with 8 bases between the two ends. The CDR3 is 11 residues long. The CDR3 bases are TGTGCCAGCAGTGTTCAGGGTGAGCAGTTCTTC. It codes for CASSVQGEQFF.

The genes are TRBV10-2 and TRBJ2-7; 9 nucleotides match TRBD1. Germline V gives CDR1 WSHSY, CDR2 SAAADI. The V and J ends lost 2 bases and 5 bases, in that order; junction bases with no gene match: 7. This CDR3 is built from 15 residues. CDR3 bases: TGCGCCAGCAGTGAGCCGGGGACAGGGAGGGACGAGCAGTACTTC. Amino acid sequence: CASSEPGTGRDEQYF.

J is TRBJ1-1 and V is TRBV6-5; 9 bases agree with TRBD1. The CDR3 is made up of 14 amino acids. V was pared by 2 bases and J by 5 bases, with 3 bases of the junction left unmatched. In germline, CDR1 is MNHEY, CDR2 SVGAGI. The DNA for the CDR3 is TGTGCCAGCAGTTACCGACAGGGGGGGACTGAAGCTTTCTTT. Translating it yields CASSYRQGGTEAFF.

This clone has a handful of counts. The J gene is TRBJ1-1, the V gene TRBV6-2 or TRBV6-3; 8 nucleotides match TRBD1. The CDR3 consists of 14 residues. J was trimmed by 4 bases and V by 2 bases; bases with no gene match: 3. Per germline, CDR1 MNHEY and CDR2 SVGEGT. The CDR3: CASSYLRGPTEAFF. CDR3 nucleotides: TGTGCCAGCAGTTACCTCAGGGGGCCCACTGAAGCTTTCTTT.

This clone appeared a single time. The chain is built from TRBV28 and TRBJ2-7, with 8 bases matching TRBD1. The CDR3 sequence is 14 residues long. Unmatched junction bases numbered 6, after V lost 6 bases and J lost 2 bases. The germline V gene has CDR1 MDHEN and CDR2 SYDVKM. CDR3 protein: CASRRQGRTYEQYF. In DNA, the CDR3 is TGTGCCAGCAGACGACAGGGGAGGACCTACGAGCAGTACTTC.

This clone has only one observation. The chain combines TRBV4-3 with TRBJ2-1; D possibly corresponds to TRBD2 (6 bases). The CDR3 spans 16 residues. CDR1 and CDR2 from the germline V gene are LGHNA and YSLEER. V was cut by 1 base and J by 8 bases, with 18 bases left in between. In DNA, the CDR3 is TGCGCCAGCAGCCAAGGGTTGGGGGGACCTTACTATGAGCAGTTCTTC. It translates to CASSQGLGGPYYEQFF.

The V gene is TRBV18, the J gene TRBJ2-3, with D uncertain. Germline V gene data show CDR1 as KGHSH and CDR2 as LQKENI. This CDR3 contains 14 residues. The germline V and J ends were trimmed by 4 bases and 6 bases, with 14 bases remaining between them. CDR3 protein: CASSLPSRLDTQYF. The CDR3 bases are TGTGCCAGCTCACTTCCAAGCAGGCTCGATACGCAGTATTTT.

The chain carries TRBV2 and TRBJ1-1, with a weak D call TRBD1 (5 bases). In germline, CDR1 is SNHLY, CDR2 FYNNEI. The CDR3 consists of 13 residues. V lost 5 bases to trimming and J lost 6 bases, with 13 bases between them. CDR3 sequence: CASSPDWGAEAFF. Written as DNA, the CDR3 is TGTGCCAGCAGTCCAGATTGGGGCGCTGAAGCTTTCTTT.

This chain connects TRBV19 to TRBJ2-7, with 7 bases fitting TRBD1. The CDR3 consists of 13 residues. V gave up 4 bases and J gave up 12 bases; unmatched junction bases: 12. Per germline, CDR1 LNHDA and CDR2 SQIVND (reference sequence). The CDR3 is CASSTTSQGQVYF. CDR3 bases: TGTGCCAGTAGTACTACCTCCCAAGGACAGGTGTACTTC.

The chain combines TRBV28 with TRBJ1-2; 9 bases are a match to TRBD1. The CDR3 sequence is 13 residues long. The ends lost 5 bases at V and 6 bases at J; junction bases unmatched: 4. Looked up from germline, CDR1 is MDHEN and CDR2 is SYDVKM. The CDR3 coding sequence is TGTGCCAGCAGTCTACAGGGGGCAAATGGCTACACCTTC. It codes for CASSLQGANGYTF.

The gene calls are TRBV15 and TRBJ2-3; D is perhaps TRBD2 (7 bases). The germline CDR1 and CDR2 sequences are LNHNV and YYDKDF (reference sequence). V was shortened by 5 bases and J by 7 bases, with 16 bases between the two germline ends. The CDR3 contains 14 residues. The chain's CDR3 is CATSGGARSYTQYF. The CDR3 nucleotides read TGTGCCACCAGCGGGGGGGCCCGTAGCTATACGCAGTATTTT. Variable domain in full (rest from reference TRBV15 and TRBJ2-3): DAMVIQNPRYQVTQFGKPVTLSCSQTLNHNVMYWYQQKSSQAPKLLFHYYDKDFNNEADTPDNFQSRRPNTSFCFLDIRSPGLGDTAMYLCATSGGARSYTQYFGPGTRLTVL.

J is TRBJ1-1 and V is TRBV6-6; possible D gene TRBD1, 6 bases. This CDR3 contains 14 residues. V dropped 0 bases and J dropped 4 bases, with 9 bases sitting between them. Germline CDR1 reads MNHNY; CDR2 reads SVGAGI (reference sequence). The CDR3 DNA reads TGTGCCAGCAGTTACTCGAGGGGGGGCACTGAAGCTTTCTTT. Its protein product is CASSYSRGGTEAFF.

The V and J genes are TRBV18 and TRBJ1-1; 8 nucleotides align to TRBD1. This CDR3 has 15 amino acids. Germline CDR1 is KGHSH and CDR2 is LQKENI. The V gene end was trimmed by 6 bases and the J gene end by 4 bases; junction bases not matched to a gene: 10. The CDR3 DNA sequence: TGTGCCAGCTCCCCTGCCGGGACAGGTGGCACTGAAGCTTTCTTT. This codes for CASSPAGTGGTEAFF.

In DNA, the CDR3 is TGTGCCAGCAGCCACAGGTCGACTAATTACAATGAGCAGTTCTTC. Translation: CASSHRSTNYNEQFF. V gene TRBV16 combines with J gene TRBJ2-1, with D perhaps matching TRBD2 (5 bases). Germline V gene sequence: CDR1 KGHSY, CDR2 FQNENV. V was pared by 3 bases and J by 4 bases, with 13 bases between. The CDR3 has 15 residues.

The genes are TRBV5-5 and TRBJ2-3; 9 bases map to TRBD2. Losses at the gene ends were 4 bases for V and 1 base for J; bases not matched to a gene: 10. Germline loops: CDR1 SGHKS, CDR2 YYEKEE (reference sequence). This CDR3 contains 17 residues. The CDR3: CASSRGASGDRTDTQYF. The CDR3 coding sequence is TGTGCCAGCAGCCGTGGAGCTAGCGGGGACCGCACAGATACGCAGTATTTT.

The chain is built from TRBV6-2 or TRBV6-3 and TRBJ1-4; D not certain. Germline assignment: CDR1 MNHEY and CDR2 SVGEGT. The CDR3 has 15 amino acids. V dropped 4 bases and J dropped 5 bases, with 14 bases sitting between them. The CDR3 DNA sequence: TGTGCCAGCAGTTTAGGGAGGAGCCGGAATGAAAAACTGTTTTTT. Translation gives CASSLGRSRNEKLFF.

The chain links TRBV20-1 to TRBJ1-1, with D possibly matching TRBD1 (5 bases). Looked up from germline, CDR1 is DFQATT and CDR2 is SNEGSKA (reference sequence). Trimming took off 3 bases at V and 2 bases at J, with 13 bases between the two ends. The CDR3 runs to 14 residues. Here the CDR3 DNA reads TGCAGTGCTAGTCTTTTGGGGGGTAACACTGAAGCTTTCTTT. Translation gives CSASLLGGNTEAFF.

The V and J genes are TRBV4-2 and TRBJ1-5; D gene uncertain. This CDR3 spans 16 amino acids. V lost 1 base and J lost 3, with 13 bases in between. Germline CDR1 reads LGHNA; CDR2 reads YNFKEQ. CDR3 nucleotides: TGTGCCAGCAGCCAAGTAACTGAGTCCTTCAATCAGCCCCAGCATTTT. Translating gives CASSQVTESFNQPQHF.

V is TRBV6-5 and J is TRBJ2-7; 9 bases match TRBD1. Germline V gene data show CDR1 as MNHEY and CDR2 as SVGAGI. The junction had 6 bases not matched to a gene; V was cut back by 6 bases and J by 3 bases. This CDR3 region has 14 residues. In DNA form, the CDR3 reads TGTGCCAGCAGGGGGACAGGGATCGACTACGAGCAGTACTTC. Translated, it gives CASRGTGIDYEQYF.

Only a few counts were recorded for this clone. This chain connects TRBV4-3 to TRBJ2-5; no clear D. The CDR3 is 14 residues long. V was shortened by 0 bases and J by 5 bases, with 10 bases between the two germline ends. Per the germline V gene, CDR1 is LGHNA and CDR2 is YSLEER. For the CDR3, the DNA is TGCGCCAGCAGCCAAGATCCCCTCGGGGAGACCCAGTACTTC. Translation gives CASSQDPLGETQYF.

This clone was seen only once. The chain has TRBV7-2 and TRBJ1-5, with a possible D match to TRBD1 (5 bases). Germline loops: CDR1 SGHTA, CDR2 FQGNSA. Deletions cut 6 bases from V and 6 bases from J, with 12 bases between. The CDR3 loop spans 13 amino acids. Here the CDR3 DNA reads TGTGCCAGCAGTCCGACAGCCACTCAGCCCCAGCATTTT. It is translated as CASSPTATQPQHF.